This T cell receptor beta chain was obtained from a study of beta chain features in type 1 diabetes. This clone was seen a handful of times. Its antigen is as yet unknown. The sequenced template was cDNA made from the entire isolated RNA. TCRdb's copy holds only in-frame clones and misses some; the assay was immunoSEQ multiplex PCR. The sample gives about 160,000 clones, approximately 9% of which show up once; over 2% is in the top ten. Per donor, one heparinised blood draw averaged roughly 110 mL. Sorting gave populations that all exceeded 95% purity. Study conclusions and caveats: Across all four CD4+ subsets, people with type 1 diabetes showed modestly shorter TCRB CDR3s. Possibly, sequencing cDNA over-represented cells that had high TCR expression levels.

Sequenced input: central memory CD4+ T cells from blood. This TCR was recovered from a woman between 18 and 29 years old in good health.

CDR3 nucleotide sequence: TGTGCCTGGAGACAGTATAGCAATCAGCCCCAGCATTTT. It is translated as CAWRQYSNQPQHF. The J gene is TRBJ1-5, the V gene TRBV30; D gene uncertain. The CDR3 loop spans 13 amino acids. Germline V gene data show CDR1 as GTSNPN and CDR2 as SVGIG (reference sequence). With 3 bases removed from V and 0 bases from J, the gap between germline ends came to 6 bases.